This is a list of T cell receptor beta chains from one sample in a study of shared clonotypes between healthy human individuals. This table comes from immunoSEQ multiplex PCR, and its TCRdb copy is limited to in-frame clones, with some not included. The sample lists about 1.5 million clones; about 98% were seen once. The sequenced sample was naive CD4+ T cells sorted from blood. The receptors derive from a man in his thirties or forties in good health. CDR3s include the opening cysteine and the closing phenylalanine or tryptophan. D genes are given only for firm matches. A clone size is listed for some rows: how often the clone was seen (once, few, many), or a class if it is expanded.

D gene: -
clone size: -
V gene: TRBV19
J gene: TRBJ1-4
CDR3 DNA: TGTGCCAGTAGTATAACTCGGGGGCTGGCTAATGAAAAACTGTTTTTT
CDR3 protein: CASSITRGLANEKLFF

D gene: TRBD2
clone size: once
V gene: TRBV7-2
J gene: TRBJ2-7
CDR3 DNA: TGTGCCAGCAGCTTTGAGCGGGGCGAGCAGTACTTC
CDR3 protein: CASSFERGEQYF

D gene: -
clone size: -
V gene: TRBV14
J gene: TRBJ2-3
CDR3 DNA: TGTGCCAGCAGCCAAGTGGCGGGCGGCACAGATACGCAGTATTTT
CDR3 protein: CASSQVAGGTDTQYF

D gene: -
clone size: few
V gene: TRBV15
J gene: TRBJ1-5
CDR3 DNA: TGTGCCACCAGCAAACAGAAATCCGCCCATAGCAATCAGCCCCAGCATTTT
CDR3 protein: CATSKQKSAHSNQPQHF

D gene: TRBD2
clone size: -
V gene: TRBV18
J gene: TRBJ2-3
CDR3 DNA: TGTACCAGCTCACTCCTCGCGGGAGGGGAAGATACGCAGTATTTT
CDR3 protein: CTSSLLAGGEDTQYF

D gene: TRBD1
clone size: -
V gene: TRBV5-1
J gene: TRBJ2-3
CDR3 DNA: TGCGCCAGCAGCTTCCTGACAGGGTCTAGCACAGATACGCAGTATTTT
CDR3 protein: CASSFLTGSSTDTQYF

D gene: TRBD1
clone size: -
V gene: TRBV7-9
J gene: TRBJ2-7
CDR3 DNA: TGTGCCAGCAGCTTAGCGGGGACAGGGACCTACGAGCAGTACTTC
CDR3 protein: CASSLAGTGTYEQYF

D gene: TRBD1
clone size: -
V gene: TRBV10-2
J gene: TRBJ2-2
CDR3 DNA: TGCGCCAGCAGTACAGGGGGGACCGGGGAGCTGTTTTTT
CDR3 protein: CASSTGGTGELFF

D gene: -
clone size: -
V gene: TRBV29-1
J gene: TRBJ1-1
CDR3 DNA: TGCAGCGTTGTTTTGAACACTGAAGCTTTCTTT
CDR3 protein: CSVVLNTEAFF

D gene: -
clone size: -
V gene: TRBV14
J gene: TRBJ2-5
CDR3 DNA: TGTGCCAGCAGCCAAAGTATCCAAGAGACCCAGTACTTC
CDR3 protein: CASSQSIQETQYF

D gene: TRBD1
clone size: -
V gene: TRBV7-8
J gene: TRBJ2-1
CDR3 DNA: TGTGCCAGCAGCTTAGTGGGGACAGGGGGTTCTACGTACAATGAGCAGTTCTTC
CDR3 protein: CASSLVGTGGSTYNEQFF

D gene: -
clone size: -
V gene: TRBV5-8
J gene: TRBJ2-7
CDR3 DNA: TGTGCCAGCAGCCGGGGTCTAGGCAGGGAAGATGGAGAGCAGTACTTC
CDR3 protein: CASSRGLGREDGEQYF

D gene: -
clone size: -
V gene: TRBV7-9
J gene: TRBJ2-5
CDR3 DNA: TGTGCCAGCAGCTTGGGGTTCGGAGAGACCCAGTACTTC
CDR3 protein: CASSLGFGETQYF

D gene: TRBD1
clone size: -
V gene: TRBV28
J gene: TRBJ2-7
CDR3 DNA: TGTGCCAGCAGCCTCAGCCGGGACAGGGTCTACGAGCAGTACTTC
CDR3 protein: CASSLSRDRVYEQYF

D gene: -
clone size: -
V gene: TRBV5-1
J gene: TRBJ2-5
CDR3 DNA: TGCGCCAGCAGCTTGGCCGCCTCCCAAGAGACCCAGTACTTC
CDR3 protein: CASSLAASQETQYF

D gene: -
clone size: -
V gene: TRBV5-4
J gene: TRBJ2-7
CDR3 DNA: TGTGCCAGCAGCCGATTGCGGCCCGGTGGGTACGAGCAGTACTTC
CDR3 protein: CASSRLRPGGYEQYF

D gene: -
clone size: -
V gene: TRBV6-6
J gene: TRBJ1-5
CDR3 DNA: TGTGCCAGCAGCCCTGGTAATCAGCCCCAGCATTTT
CDR3 protein: CASSPGNQPQHF

D gene: -
clone size: once
V gene: TRBV10-3
J gene: TRBJ2-7
CDR3 DNA: TGTGCCATCAGGGGGGGGACAGGCGGTTACGAGCAGTACTTC
CDR3 protein: CAIRGGTGGYEQYF

D gene: TRBD2
clone size: once
V gene: TRBV4-2
J gene: TRBJ2-7
CDR3 DNA: TGTGCCAGCAGCCAAGTCCTAGCGGGAGGGATCGACGAGCAGTACTTC
CDR3 protein: CASSQVLAGGIDEQYF

D gene: -
clone size: -
V gene: TRBV25-1
J gene: TRBJ1-1
CDR3 DNA: TGTGCCAGCACCACACCAACGAACACTGAAGCTTTCTTT
CDR3 protein: CASTTPTNTEAFF

D gene: TRBD2
clone size: -
V gene: TRBV6-1
J gene: TRBJ2-5
CDR3 DNA: TGTGCCGAAGGGGGACTAGCGGAAGAGACCCAGTACTTC
CDR3 protein: CAEGGLAEETQYF

D gene: TRBD2
clone size: once
V gene: TRBV10-3
J gene: TRBJ2-3
CDR3 DNA: TGTGCCATCAGTGACATCCGGACTAGCGGCACAGATACGCAGTATTTT
CDR3 protein: CAISDIRTSGTDTQYF

D gene: TRBD2
clone size: -
V gene: TRBV5-1
J gene: TRBJ2-2
CDR3 DNA: TGCGCCAGCAGCAGGGGACTAGCGGGAGATGCCGGGGAGCTGTTTTTT
CDR3 protein: CASSRGLAGDAGELFF

D gene: -
clone size: -
V gene: TRBV4-3
J gene: TRBJ1-2
CDR3 DNA: TGCGCCAGCAGCCAAGACCGTAGGTATGGCTACACCTTC
CDR3 protein: CASSQDRRYGYTF